The following is a T cell receptor beta chain sequence with its context. Its antigen is currently unknown. Cultured CD4+ T cell DNA was sequenced using the Oncomine TCR Beta short-read assay. From cultured CD4+ T cells, genomic DNA was extracted. Each CDR3 protein is one row after TCRdb ran MiXCR on the PCR reads. The data show thousands of distinct CDR3 sequences, with roughly 71% seen just once and roughly 18% held by the top ten. The V segment lost 5 bases and the J segment 1 base; nucleotides outside the gene matches: 12. The CDR3 length is 16 residues. The germline V gene encodes CDR1 DFQATT and CDR2 SNEGSKA (reference sequence). The record originates from a study of vaccination and CD4 T cells after COVID-19. For the study at large: From HCoV-229E, HCoV-OC43, HCoV-NL63 and SARS-CoV-2, overlapping spike peptides were used to stimulate the cells. Study-level results: The median count of SARS-CoV-2-reactive clonotypes rose from approximately 21 to 40, not significantly.

The treatment was: roughly ten-day PBMC culture with coronavirus spike peptide pools or control peptides (ViraFEST assay). The authors isolated CD4+ T cells by negative selection after 10 days of culture. The receptor was isolated from a human donor who had recovered from COVID-19. The chain combines TRBV20-1 with TRBJ2-3; 7 nucleotides align to TRBD1. Material for sequencing was CD4+ T cells from blood, cultured in vitro. CDR3 amino acids: CSAGRQGGIGTDTQYF. The CDR3 bases are TGCAGTGCTGGACGACAGGGTGGGATTGGCACAGATACGCAGTATTTT.